Described below is a single TCR beta chain sequence and its context. Antigen specificity is unknown. Sequence at one end of the junction differs from germline and may be a read error. CDR1 and CDR2 from the germline V gene are MGHRA and YSYEKL. The CDR3 has 16 residues. Researchers ran the PCR with 60 Vbeta and 13 Jbeta primers. Some clones are missing from TCRdb's copy, which holds only in-frame ones; the method was immunoSEQ multiplex PCR. Here the sample spans some 120,000 clones, approximately 69% being singletons. This sample was included in a study of cytomegalovirus exposure and HLA in healthy donors. Study conclusions and caveats: In an earlier analysis, most TCR beta V segments were productive about 87% or about 30% of the time.

The clonotype originates from a man aged 35 to 55 in good health and CMV-seropositive. This chain uses TRBV4-1 with TRBJ2-6; weak D call: TRBD2 (5 bases). Sequencing was performed on PBMCs. CDR3 protein: CASSQDRGSGANVLTF. The CDR3 DNA reads as TGTGCCAGCAGCCAAGATCGGGGCTCTGGGGCCAACGTCCTGACTTTC.